This T cell receptor (beta chain) was observed in a study of CD8 T cells in ankylosing spondylitis. Each CDR3 protein is one row after TCRdb ran MiXCR on the 5' RACE reads. Here the sample spans 200,000 or so distinct CDR3 sequences, under 15% being singletons. Broader study findings: There were earlier reports of some motif variants in reactive arthritis synovial fluid and blood.

CDR3 length: 16 residues. Trimming pared 5 bases from V and 7 bases from J, leaving 27 bases between. Germline values: CDR1 DFQATT, CDR2 SNEGSKA (reference sequence). This clonotype was detected many times. Its specificity is unknown. The gene calls are TRBV20-1 and TRBJ2-7; D may correspond to TRBD1 or TRBD2 (7 bases each). The specimen sequenced was blood, either unsorted or a sorted T cell fraction (not recorded which). This TCR derives from a female donor with ankylosing spondylitis or in good health (not recorded which). DNA for the CDR3: TGCAGTGCTCCAACGCGGGGGAGGGGGCACAGTGGGGAGCAGTACTTC. Its protein is CSAPTRGRGHSGEQYF.